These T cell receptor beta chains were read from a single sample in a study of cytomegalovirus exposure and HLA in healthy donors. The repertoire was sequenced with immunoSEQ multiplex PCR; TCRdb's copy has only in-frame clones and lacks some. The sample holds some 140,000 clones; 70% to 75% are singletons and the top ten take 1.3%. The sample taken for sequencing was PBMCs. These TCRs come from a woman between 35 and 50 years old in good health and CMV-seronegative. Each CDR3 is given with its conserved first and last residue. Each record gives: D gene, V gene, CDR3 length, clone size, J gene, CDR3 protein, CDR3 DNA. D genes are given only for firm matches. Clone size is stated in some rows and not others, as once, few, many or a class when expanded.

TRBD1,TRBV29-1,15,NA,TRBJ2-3,CSVRGGTGGEDTQYF,TGCAGCGTTAGGGGGGGGACAGGGGGCGAAGATACGCAGTATTTT
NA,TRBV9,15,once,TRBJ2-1,CASSVAGGVYNEQFF,TGTGCCAGCAGCGTGGCTGGCGGGGTCTACAATGAGCAGTTCTTC
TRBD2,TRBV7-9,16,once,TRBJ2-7,CASSFATGTSGREQYF,TGTGCCAGCAGCTTCGCAACCGGGACTAGTGGCCGGGAGCAGTACTTC
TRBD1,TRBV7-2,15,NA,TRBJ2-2,CASSLGQPNTGELFF,TGTGCCAGCAGCTTGGGACAGCCGAACACCGGGGAGCTGTTTTTT
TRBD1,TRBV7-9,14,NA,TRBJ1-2,CSSSLVQGAHGYTF,TGTTCCAGCAGCTTAGTTCAGGGGGCTCATGGCTACACCTTC
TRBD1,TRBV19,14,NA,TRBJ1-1,CASFTTGMNTEAFF,TGTGCCAGTTTTACGACAGGGATGAACACTGAAGCTTTCTTT
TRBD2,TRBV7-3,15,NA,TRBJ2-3,CASSLGRYGRDTQYF,TGTGCCAGCAGCTTAGGACGATACGGGAGGGATACGCAGTATTTT
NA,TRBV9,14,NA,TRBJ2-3,CASSVGAVADTQYF,TGTGCCAGCAGCGTAGGGGCAGTGGCAGATACGCAGTATTTT
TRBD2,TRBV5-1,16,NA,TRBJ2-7,CASSLGGTSGSYEQYF,TGCGCCAGCTCACTGGGGGGGACTAGCGGGTCCTACGAGCAGTACTTC
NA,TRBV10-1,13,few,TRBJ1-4,CASSDRPNEKLFF,TGCGCCAGCAGCGACAGGCCGAATGAAAAACTGTTTTTT
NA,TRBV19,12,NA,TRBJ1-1,CASSIQYSEAFF,TGTGCCAGTAGTATCCAATACTCTGAAGCTTTCTTT
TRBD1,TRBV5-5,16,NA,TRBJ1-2,CASSPGGQVPYYGYTF,TGTGCCAGCAGCCCAGGCGGACAGGTCCCTTACTATGGCTACACCTTC
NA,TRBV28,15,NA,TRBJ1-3,CASSAPEPSGNTIYF,TGTGCCAGCAGCGCCCCGGAGCCCTCTGGAAACACCATATATTTT
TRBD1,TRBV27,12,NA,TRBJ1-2,CASSSGGAGYTF,TGTGCCAGCAGTTCAGGGGGAGCTGGCTACACCTTC
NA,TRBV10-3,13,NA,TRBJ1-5,CAISELGGQPQHF,TGTGCCATCAGTGAGTTGGGGGGTCAGCCCCAGCATTTT
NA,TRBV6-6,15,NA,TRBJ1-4,CASSSNTAWNEKLFF,TGTGCCAGCAGTTCGAACACCGCATGGAATGAAAAACTGTTTTTT
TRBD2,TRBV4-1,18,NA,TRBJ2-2,CASSQVGSTSVNTGELFF,TGCGCCAGCAGCCAAGTAGGGTCGACTAGCGTAAACACCGGGGAGCTGTTTTTT
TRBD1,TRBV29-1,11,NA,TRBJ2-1,CSIQGAEEQFF,TGCAGCATACAGGGGGCTGAGGAGCAGTTCTTC
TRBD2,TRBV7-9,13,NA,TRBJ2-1,CASILAGDNEQFF,TGTGCCAGCATACTAGCGGGGGACAATGAGCAGTTCTTC
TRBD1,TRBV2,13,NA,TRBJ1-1,CASRGQLNTEAFF,TGTGCCAGCAGGGGACAGTTGAACACTGAAGCTTTCTTT